This T cell receptor (beta chain) was documented in a study of blood T cell repertoires in COVID-19. Overall study: For recovered donors of Cohort 3, there were two negative PCRs, clearance, or symptom resolution. In each case, the material was cDNA or gDNA derived from T cells, B-cell-depleted T cells, or PBMCs. Samples came from the United States, Italy and Spain, spanning acute and convalescent COVID-19.

Original data processing: The authors estimated nucleated cell counts from reference gene primer amplification. Generated by immunoSEQ multiplex PCR, the TCRdb table keeps only in-frame clones and is missing some. V, J and clone size were drawn from that table, and D and trimming were deduced from the DNA. The table lists 210,000 or so clones, 86% of them singletons. Germline CDR1 and CDR2: SGHTA and FQGTGA. V was cut by 1 base and J by 2 bases, with 10 bases left in between. This CDR3 is built from 15 residues. The TCR sequence derives from a woman aged 45-65 years in a cohort exposed to, infected with or recovered from COVID-19 (not recorded which). The V call is TRBV7-3, the J call TRBJ2-3, with D perhaps TRBD2 (6 bases). Sequencing was performed on PBMCs or T cells enriched from blood (not recorded which). CDR3 nucleotide sequence: TGTGCCAGCAGCTTAATCGCTAGCGACACAGATACGCAGTATTTT. This encodes CASSLIASDTDTQYF.